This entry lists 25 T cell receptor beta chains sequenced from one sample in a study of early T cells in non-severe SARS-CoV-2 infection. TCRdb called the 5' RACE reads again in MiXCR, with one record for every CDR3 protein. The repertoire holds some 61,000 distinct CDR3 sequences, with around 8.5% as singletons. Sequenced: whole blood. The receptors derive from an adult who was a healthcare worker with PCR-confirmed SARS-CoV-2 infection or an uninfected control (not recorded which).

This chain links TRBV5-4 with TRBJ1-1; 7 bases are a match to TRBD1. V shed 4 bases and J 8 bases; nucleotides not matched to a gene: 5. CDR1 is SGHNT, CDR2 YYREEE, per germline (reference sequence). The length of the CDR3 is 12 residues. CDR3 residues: CASSLRQGEAFF. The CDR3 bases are TGTGCCAGCAGCCTGAGACAGGGCGAAGCTTTCTTT.

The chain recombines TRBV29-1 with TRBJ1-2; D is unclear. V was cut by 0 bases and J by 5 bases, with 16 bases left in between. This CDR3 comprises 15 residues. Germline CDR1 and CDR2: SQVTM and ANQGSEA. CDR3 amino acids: CSVEDPGQAGYGYTF. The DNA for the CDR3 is TGCAGCGTTGAAGACCCCGGGCAGGCGGGGTATGGCTACACCTTC.

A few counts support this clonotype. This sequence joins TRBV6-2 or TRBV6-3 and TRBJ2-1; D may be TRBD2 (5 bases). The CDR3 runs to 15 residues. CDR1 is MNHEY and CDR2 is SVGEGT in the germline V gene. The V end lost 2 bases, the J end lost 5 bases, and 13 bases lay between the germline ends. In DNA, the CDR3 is TGTGCCAGCAGTTACAGATTACGGGGAGACAATGAGCAGTTCTTC. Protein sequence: CASSYRLRGDNEQFF.

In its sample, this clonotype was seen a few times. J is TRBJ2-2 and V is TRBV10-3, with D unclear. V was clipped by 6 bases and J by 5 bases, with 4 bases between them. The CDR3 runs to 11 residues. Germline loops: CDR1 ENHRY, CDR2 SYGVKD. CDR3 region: CAIRGTGELFF. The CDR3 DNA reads TGTGCCATCAGGGGGACCGGGGAGCTGTTTTTT.

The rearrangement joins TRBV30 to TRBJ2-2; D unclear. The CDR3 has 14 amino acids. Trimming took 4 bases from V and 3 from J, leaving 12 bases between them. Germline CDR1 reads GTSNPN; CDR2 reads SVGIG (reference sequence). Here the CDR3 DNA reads TGTGCCTGGACATCACGGCAGGACACCGGGGAGCTGTTTTTT. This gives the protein CAWTSRQDTGELFF.

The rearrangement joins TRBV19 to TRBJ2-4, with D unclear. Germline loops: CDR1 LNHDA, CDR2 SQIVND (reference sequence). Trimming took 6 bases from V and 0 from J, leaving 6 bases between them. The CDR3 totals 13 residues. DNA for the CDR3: TGTGCCAGTAGAACGCGAGCCAAAAACATTCAGTACTTC. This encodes CASRTRAKNIQYF.

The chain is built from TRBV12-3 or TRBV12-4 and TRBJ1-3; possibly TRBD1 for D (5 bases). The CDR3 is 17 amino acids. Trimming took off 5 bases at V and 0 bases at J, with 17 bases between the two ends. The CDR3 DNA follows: TGTGCCAGCAGTCCTTTGGGAGGACACCTCTCTGGAAACACCATATATTTT. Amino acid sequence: CASSPLGGHLSGNTIYF.

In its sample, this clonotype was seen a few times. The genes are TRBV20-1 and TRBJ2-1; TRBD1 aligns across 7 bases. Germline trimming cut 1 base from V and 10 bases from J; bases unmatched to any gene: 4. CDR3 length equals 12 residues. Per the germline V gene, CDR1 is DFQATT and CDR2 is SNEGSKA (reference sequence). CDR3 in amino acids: CSARGGQEEQFF. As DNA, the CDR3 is TGCAGTGCTAGAGGTGGACAGGAAGAGCAGTTCTTC.

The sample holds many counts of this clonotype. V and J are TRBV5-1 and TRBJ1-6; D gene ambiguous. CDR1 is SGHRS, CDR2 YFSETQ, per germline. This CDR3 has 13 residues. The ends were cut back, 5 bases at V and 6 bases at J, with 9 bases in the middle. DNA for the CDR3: TGCGCCAGCAGTCTGGGTTCTAATTCACCCCTCCACTTT. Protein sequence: CASSLGSNSPLHF.

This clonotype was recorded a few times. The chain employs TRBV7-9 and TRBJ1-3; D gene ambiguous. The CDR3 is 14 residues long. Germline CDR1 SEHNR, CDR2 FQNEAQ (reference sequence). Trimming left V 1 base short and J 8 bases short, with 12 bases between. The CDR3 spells CASSLGGSGDTIYF. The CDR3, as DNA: TGTGCCAGCAGCTTAGGGGGTTCGGGCGACACCATATATTTT.

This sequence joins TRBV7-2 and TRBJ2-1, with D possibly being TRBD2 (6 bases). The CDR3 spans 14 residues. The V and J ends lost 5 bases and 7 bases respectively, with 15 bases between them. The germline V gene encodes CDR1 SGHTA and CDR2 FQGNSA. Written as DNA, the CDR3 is TGTGCCAGCAGCCCGCGGACGGCGGGGAATGAGCAGTTCTTC. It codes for CASSPRTAGNEQFF.

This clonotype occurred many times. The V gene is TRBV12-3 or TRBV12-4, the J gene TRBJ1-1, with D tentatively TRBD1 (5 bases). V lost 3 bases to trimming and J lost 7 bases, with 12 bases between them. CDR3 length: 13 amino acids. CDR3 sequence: CASSFGKGVEAFF. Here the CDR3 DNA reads TGTGCCAGCAGTTTTGGTAAAGGGGTTGAAGCTTTCTTT.

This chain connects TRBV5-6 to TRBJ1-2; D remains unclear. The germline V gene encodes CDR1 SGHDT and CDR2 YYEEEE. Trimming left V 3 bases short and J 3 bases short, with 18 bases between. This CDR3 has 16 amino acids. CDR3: CASSYRAAKRDYGYTF. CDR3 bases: TGTGCCAGCAGCTACCGGGCCGCCAAAAGGGACTATGGCTACACCTTC.

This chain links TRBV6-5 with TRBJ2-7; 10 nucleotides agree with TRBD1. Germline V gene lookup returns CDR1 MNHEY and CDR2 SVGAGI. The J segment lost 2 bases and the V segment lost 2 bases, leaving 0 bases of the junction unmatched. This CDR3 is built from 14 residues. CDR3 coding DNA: TGTGCCAGCAGTTACGGGACAGGGGCCTACGAGCAGTACTTC. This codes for CASSYGTGAYEQYF.

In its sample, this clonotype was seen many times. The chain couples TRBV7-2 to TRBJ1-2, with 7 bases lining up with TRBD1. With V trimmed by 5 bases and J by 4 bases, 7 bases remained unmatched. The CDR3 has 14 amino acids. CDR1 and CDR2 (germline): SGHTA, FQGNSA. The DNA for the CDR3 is TGTGCCAGCAGCGTAGGACAGGACGCCTATGGCTACACCTTC. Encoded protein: CASSVGQDAYGYTF. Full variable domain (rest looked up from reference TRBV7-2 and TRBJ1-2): GAGVSQSPSNKVTEKGKDVELRCDPISGHTALYWYRQSLGQGLEFLIYFQGNSAPDKSGLPSDRFSAERTGGSVSTLTIQRTQQEDSAVYLCASSVGQDAYGYTFGSGTRLTVV.

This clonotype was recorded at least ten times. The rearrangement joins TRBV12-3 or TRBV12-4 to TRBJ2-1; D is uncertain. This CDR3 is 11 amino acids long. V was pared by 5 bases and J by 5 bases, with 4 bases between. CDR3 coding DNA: TGTGCCAGCAGTCTGAACAATGAGCAGTTCTTC. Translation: CASSLNNEQFF.

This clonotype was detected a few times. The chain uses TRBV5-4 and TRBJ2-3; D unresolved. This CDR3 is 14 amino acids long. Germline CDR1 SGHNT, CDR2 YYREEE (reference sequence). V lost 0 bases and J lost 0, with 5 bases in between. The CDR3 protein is CASSLEESTDTQYF. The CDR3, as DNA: TGTGCCAGCAGCTTGGAGGAGAGCACAGATACGCAGTATTTT.

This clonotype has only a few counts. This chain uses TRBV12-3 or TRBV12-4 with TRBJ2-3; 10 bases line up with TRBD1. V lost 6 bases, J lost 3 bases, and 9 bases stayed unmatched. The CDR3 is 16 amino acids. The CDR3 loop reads CASSPGTGVRTDTQYF. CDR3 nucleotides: TGTGCCAGCAGCCCGGGGACAGGGGTTAGGACAGATACGCAGTATTTT.

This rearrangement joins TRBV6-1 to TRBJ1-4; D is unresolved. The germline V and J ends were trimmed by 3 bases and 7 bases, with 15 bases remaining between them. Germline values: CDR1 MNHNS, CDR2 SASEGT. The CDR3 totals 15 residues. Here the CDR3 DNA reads TGTGCCAGCAGTGACCCGACGGTTATAGGTGAAAAACTGTTTTTT. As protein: CASSDPTVIGEKLFF.

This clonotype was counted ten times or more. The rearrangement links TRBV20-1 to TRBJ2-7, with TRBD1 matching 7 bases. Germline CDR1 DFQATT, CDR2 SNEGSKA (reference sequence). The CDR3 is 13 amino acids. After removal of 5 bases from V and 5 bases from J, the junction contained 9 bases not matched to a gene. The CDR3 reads CSARQLQGNEQYF. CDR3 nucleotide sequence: TGCAGTGCTCGACAACTACAGGGGAACGAGCAGTACTTC.

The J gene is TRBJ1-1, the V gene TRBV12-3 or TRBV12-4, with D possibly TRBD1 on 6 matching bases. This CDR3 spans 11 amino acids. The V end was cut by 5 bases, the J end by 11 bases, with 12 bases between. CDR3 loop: CASSIGGNAFF. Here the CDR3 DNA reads TGTGCCAGCAGTATAGGGGGGAACGCTTTCTTT.

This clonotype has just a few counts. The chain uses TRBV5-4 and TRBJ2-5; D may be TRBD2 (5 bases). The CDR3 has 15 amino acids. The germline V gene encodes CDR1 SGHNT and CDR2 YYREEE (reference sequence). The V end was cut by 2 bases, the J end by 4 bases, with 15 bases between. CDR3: CASSFTTSTVETQYF. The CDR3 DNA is TGTGCCAGCAGCTTTACTACTAGTACAGTAGAGACCCAGTACTTC.

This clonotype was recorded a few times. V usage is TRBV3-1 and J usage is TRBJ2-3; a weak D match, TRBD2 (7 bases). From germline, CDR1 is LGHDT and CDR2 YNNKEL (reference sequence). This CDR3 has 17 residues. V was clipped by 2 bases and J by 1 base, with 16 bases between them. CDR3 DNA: TGTGCCAGCAGCCAAAGGATCGGGGGGCGCCGCACAGATACGCAGTATTTT. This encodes CASSQRIGGRRTDTQYF.

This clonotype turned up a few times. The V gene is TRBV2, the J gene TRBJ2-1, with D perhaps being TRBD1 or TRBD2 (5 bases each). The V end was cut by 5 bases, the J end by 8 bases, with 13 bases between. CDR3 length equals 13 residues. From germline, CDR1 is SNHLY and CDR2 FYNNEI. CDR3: CASSLLGADEQFF. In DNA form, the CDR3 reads TGTGCCAGCAGTCTACTAGGGGCGGATGAGCAGTTCTTC.

The CDR3 reads CASSLNTLSYNEQFF. The CDR3 DNA follows: TGTGCCAGCTCGCTTAACACTCTCTCCTACAATGAGCAGTTCTTC. The genes are TRBV18 and TRBJ2-1; D is uncertain. There are 15 residues in the CDR3. V shed 6 bases and J shed 0 bases, with 12 bases lying between them. Germline V lookup: CDR1 KGHSH, CDR2 LQKENI.